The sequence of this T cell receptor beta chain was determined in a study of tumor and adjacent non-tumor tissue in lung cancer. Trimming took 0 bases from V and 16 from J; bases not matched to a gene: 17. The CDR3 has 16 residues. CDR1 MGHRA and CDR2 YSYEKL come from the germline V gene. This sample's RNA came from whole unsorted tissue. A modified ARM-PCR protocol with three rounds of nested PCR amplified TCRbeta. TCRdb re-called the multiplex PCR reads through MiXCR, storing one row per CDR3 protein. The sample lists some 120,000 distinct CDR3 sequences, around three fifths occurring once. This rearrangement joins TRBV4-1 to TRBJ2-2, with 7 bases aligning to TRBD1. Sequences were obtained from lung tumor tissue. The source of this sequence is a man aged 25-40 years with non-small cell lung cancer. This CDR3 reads CASSQDGRGNTGESFF. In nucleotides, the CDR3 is TGCGCCAGCAGCCAAGATGGCAGGGGGAACACCGGGGAGTCGTTTTTT.